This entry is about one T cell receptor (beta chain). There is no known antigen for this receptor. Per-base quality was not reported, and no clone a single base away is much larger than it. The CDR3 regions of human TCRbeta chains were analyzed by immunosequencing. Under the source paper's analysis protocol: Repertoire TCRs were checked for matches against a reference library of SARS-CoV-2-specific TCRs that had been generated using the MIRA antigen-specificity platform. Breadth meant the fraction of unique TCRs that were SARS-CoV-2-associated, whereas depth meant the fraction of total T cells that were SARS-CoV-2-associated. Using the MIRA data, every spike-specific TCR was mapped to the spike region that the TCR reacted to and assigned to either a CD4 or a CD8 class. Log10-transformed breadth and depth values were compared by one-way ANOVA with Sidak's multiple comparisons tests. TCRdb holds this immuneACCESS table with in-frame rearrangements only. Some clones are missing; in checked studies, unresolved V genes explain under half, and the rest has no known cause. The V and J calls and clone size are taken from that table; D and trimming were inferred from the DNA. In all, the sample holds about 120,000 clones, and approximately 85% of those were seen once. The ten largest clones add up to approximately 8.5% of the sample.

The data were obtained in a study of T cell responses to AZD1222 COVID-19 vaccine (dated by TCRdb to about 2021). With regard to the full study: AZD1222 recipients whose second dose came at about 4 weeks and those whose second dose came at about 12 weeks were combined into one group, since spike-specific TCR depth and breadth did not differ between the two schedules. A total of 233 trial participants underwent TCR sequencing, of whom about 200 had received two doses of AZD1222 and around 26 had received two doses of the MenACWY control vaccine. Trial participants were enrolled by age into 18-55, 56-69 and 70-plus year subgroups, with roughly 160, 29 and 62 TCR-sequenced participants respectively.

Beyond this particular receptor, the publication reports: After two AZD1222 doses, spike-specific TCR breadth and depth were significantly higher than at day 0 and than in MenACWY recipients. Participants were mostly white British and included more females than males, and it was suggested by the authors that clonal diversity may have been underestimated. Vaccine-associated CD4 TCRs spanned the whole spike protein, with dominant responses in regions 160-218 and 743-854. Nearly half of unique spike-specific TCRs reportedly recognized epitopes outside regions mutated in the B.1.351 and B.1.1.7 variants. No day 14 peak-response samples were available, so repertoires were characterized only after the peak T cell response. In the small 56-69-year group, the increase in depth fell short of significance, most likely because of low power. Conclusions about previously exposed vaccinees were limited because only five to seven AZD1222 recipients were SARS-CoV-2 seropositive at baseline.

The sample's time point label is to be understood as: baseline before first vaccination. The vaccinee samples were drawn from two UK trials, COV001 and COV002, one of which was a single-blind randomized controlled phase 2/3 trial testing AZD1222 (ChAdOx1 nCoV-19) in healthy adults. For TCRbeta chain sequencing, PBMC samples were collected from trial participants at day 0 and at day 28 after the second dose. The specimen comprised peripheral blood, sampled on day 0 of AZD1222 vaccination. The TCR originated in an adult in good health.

The CDR3 reads CASSFGQGGIQYF. The DNA is as follows: TGCGCCAGCAGCTTCGGACAGGGAGGCATTCAGTACTTC. Recombination joined TRBV5-1 with TRBJ2-4; TRBD1 lines up with 8 middle nucleotides. V is trimmed back by 2 bases and J by 9 bases, and the junction contains 4 bases that no gene match accounts for. The CDR3 holds 13 amino acids from the cysteine to the phenylalanine. The entry retains the CDR3 DNA only, 39 bases that are in frame from base 1. The germline V gene sets CDR1 to SGHRS and CDR2 to YFSETQ.